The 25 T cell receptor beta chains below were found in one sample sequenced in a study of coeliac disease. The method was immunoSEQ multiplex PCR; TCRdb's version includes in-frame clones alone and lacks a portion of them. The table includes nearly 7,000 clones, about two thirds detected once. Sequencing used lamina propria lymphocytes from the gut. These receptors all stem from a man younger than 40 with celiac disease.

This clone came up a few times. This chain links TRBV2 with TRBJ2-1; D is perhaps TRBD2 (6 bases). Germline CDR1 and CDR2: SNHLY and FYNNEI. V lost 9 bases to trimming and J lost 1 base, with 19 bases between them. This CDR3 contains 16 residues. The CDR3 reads CARKDPGVKSYNEQFF. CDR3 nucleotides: TGTGCCAGAAAGGACCCGGGGGTGAAGTCCTACAATGAGCAGTTCTTC.

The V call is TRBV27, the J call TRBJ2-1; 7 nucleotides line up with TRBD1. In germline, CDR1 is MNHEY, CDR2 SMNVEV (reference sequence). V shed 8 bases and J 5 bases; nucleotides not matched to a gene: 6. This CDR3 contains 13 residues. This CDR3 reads CASRQGDHNEQFF. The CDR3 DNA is TGTGCCAGCCGTCAGGGGGATCACAATGAGCAGTTCTTC.

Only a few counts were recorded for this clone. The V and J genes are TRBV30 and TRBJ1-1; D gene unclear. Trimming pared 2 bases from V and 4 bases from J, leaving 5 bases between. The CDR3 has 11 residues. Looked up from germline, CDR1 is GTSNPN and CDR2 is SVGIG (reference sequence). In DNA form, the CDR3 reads TGTGCCTGGAGTATGCGCACTGAAGCTTTCTTT. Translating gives CAWSMRTEAFF.

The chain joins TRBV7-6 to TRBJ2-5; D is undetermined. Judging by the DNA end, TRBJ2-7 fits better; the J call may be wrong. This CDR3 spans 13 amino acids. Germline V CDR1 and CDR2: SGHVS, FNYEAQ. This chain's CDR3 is CASSLAEVYEQYF. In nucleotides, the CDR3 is TGTGCCAGCAGCTTAGCTGAAGTCTACGAGCAGTACTTC.

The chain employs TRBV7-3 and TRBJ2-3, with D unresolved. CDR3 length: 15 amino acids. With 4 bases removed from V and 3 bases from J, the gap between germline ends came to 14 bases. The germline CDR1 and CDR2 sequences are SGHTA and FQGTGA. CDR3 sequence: CASSSGQPSTDTQYF. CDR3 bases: TGTGCCAGCAGCTCGGGTCAGCCGTCTACAGATACGCAGTATTTT.

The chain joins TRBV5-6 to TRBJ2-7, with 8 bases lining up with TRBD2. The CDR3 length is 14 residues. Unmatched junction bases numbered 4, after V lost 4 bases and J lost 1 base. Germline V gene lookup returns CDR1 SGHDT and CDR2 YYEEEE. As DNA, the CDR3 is TGTGCCAGCAGCCCGGGGGGGGTTTCCTACGAGCAGTACTTC. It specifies CASSPGGVSYEQYF. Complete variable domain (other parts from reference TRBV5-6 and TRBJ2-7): DAGVTQSPTHLIKTRGQQVTLRCSPKSGHDTVSWYQQALGQGPQFIFQYYEEEERQRGNFPDRFSGHQFPNYSSELNVNALLLGDSALYLCASSPGGVSYEQYFGPGTRLTVT.

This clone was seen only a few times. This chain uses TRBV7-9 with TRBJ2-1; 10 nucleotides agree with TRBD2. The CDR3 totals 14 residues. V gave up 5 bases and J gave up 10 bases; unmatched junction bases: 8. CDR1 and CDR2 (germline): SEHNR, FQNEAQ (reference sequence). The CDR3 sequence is CASSLRGTSDEQFF. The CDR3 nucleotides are TGTGCCAGCAGCCTCCGCGGGACTAGCGACGAGCAGTTCTTC.

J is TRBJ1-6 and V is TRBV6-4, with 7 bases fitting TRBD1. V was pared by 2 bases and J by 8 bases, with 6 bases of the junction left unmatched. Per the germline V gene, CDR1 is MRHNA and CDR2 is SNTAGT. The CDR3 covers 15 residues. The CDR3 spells CASSDGSGGHSPLHF. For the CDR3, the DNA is TGTGCCAGCAGTGACGGCTCAGGGGGGCATTCACCCCTCCACTTT.

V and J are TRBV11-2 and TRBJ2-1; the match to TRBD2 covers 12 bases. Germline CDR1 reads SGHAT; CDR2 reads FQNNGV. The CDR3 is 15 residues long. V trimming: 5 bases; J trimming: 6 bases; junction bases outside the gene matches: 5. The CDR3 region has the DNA TGTGCCAGCAGCCCGGGGACTAGCGGGCGCAATGAGCAGTTCTTC. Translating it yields CASSPGTSGRNEQFF. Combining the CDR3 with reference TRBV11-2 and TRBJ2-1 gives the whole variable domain EAGVAQSPRYKIIEKRQSVAFWCNPISGHATLYWYQQILGQGPKLLIQFQNNGVVDDSQLPKDRFSAERLKGVDSTLKIQPAKLEDSAVYLCASSPGTSGRNEQFFGPGTRLTVL.

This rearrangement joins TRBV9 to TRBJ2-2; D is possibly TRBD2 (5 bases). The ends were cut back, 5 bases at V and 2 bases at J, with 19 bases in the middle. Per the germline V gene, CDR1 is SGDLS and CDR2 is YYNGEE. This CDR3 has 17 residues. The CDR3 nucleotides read TGTGCCAGCAGTGGTACTACCCAGCGGATAAACACCGGGGAGCTGTTTTTT. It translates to CASSGTTQRINTGELFF. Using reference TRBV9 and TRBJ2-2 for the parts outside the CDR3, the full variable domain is DSGVTQTPKHLITATGQRVTLRCSPRSGDLSVYWYQQSLDQGLQFLIQYYNGEERAKGNILERFSAQQFPDLHSELNLSSLELGDSALYFCASSGTTQRINTGELFFGEGSRLTVL.

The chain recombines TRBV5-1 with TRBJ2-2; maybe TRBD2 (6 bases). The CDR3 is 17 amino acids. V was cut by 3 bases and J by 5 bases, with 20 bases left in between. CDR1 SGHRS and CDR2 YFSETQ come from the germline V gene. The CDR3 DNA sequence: TGCGCCAGCAGCTCGCCCGGGGACTCCCTTCTTACCGGGGAGCTGTTTTTT. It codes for CASSSPGDSLLTGELFF.

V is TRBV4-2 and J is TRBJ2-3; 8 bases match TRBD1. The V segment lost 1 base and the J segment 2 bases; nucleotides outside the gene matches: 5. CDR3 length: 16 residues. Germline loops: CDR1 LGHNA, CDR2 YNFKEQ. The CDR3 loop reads CASSQGSGQVTDTQYF. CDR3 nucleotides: TGTGCCAGCAGCCAAGGATCGGGACAGGTCACAGATACGCAGTATTTT.

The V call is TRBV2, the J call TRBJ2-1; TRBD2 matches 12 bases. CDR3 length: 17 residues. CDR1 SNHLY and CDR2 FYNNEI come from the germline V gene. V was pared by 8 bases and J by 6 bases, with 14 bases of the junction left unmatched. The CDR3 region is CASLGATSGGTLNEQFF. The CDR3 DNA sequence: TGTGCCAGCCTTGGGGCGACTAGCGGGGGAACTCTCAATGAGCAGTTCTTC.

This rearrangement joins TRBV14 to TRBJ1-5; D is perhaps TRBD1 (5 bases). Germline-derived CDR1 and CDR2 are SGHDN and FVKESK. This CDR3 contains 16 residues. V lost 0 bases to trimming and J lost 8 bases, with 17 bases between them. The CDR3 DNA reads TGTGCCAGCAGCCAAGATCTCCGGATCCAGGGTAAGCCCCAGCATTTT. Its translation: CASSQDLRIQGKPQHF.

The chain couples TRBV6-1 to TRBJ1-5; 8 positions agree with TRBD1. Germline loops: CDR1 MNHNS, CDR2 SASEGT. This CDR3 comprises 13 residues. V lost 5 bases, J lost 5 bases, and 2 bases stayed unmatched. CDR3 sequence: CASSLQGDQPQHF. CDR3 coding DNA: TGTGCCAGCAGTTTACAGGGGGATCAGCCCCAGCATTTT.

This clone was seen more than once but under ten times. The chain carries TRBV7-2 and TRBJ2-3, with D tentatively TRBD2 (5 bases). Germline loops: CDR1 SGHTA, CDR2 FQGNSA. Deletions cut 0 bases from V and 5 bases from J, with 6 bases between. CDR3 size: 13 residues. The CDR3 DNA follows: TGTGCCAGCAGCTTAGCAGGGAGAGATACGCAGTATTTT. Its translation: CASSLAGRDTQYF.

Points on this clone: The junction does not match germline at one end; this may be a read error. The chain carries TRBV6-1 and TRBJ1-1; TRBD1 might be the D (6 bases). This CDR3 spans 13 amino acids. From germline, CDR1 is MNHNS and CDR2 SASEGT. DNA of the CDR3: TGTGCCAGCAGTATTGGGAGGGACACTAAAGCTTTCTTT. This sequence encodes CASSIGRDTKAFF.

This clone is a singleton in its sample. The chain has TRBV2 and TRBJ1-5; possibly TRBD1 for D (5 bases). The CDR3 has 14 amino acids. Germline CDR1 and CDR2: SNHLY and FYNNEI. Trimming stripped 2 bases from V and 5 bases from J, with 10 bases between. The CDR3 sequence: CASSEQGSYQPQHF. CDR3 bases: TGTGCCAGCAGTGAACAGGGTTCGTATCAGCCCCAGCATTTT.

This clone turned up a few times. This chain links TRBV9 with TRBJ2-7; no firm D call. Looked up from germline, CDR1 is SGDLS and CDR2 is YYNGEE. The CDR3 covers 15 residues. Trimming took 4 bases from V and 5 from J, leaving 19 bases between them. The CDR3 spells CASSRSLWASDEQYF. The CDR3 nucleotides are TGTGCCAGCAGCAGGTCCTTGTGGGCTTCGGACGAGCAGTACTTC.

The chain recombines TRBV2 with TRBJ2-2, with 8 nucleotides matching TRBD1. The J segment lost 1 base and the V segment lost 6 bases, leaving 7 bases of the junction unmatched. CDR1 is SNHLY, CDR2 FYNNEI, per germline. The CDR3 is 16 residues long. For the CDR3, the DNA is TGTGCCAGCAGCGTTAATGGACAGGGGAACACCGGGGAGCTGTTTTTT. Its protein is CASSVNGQGNTGELFF.

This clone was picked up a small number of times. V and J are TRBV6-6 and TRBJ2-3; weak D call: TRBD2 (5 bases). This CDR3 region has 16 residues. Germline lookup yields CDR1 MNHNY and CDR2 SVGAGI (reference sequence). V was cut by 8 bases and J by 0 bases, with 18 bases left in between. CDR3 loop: CASGSGIASSTDTQYF. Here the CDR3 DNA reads TGTGCCAGCGGGTCGGGGATTGCCTCTAGCACAGATACGCAGTATTTT.

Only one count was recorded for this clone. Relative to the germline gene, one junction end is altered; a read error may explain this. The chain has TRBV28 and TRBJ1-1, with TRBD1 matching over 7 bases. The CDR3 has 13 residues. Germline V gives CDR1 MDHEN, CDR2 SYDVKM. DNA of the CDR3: TGTGCCAGCAGTTCAGGGGGGAACACTAAAGCTTTCTTT. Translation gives CASSSGGNTKAFF. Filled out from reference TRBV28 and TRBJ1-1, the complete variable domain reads DVKVTQSSRYLVKRTGEKVFLECVQDMDHENMFWYRQDPGLGLRLIYFSYDVKMKEKGDIPEGYSVSREKKERFSLILESASTNQTSMYLCASSSGGNTKAFFGQGTRLTVV.

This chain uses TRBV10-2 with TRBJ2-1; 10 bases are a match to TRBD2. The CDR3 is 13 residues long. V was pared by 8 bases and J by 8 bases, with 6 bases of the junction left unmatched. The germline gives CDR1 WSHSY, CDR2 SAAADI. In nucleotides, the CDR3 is TGCGCCAGCGTGCCTAGCGGGGGTCATGAGCAGTTCTTC. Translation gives CASVPSGGHEQFF.

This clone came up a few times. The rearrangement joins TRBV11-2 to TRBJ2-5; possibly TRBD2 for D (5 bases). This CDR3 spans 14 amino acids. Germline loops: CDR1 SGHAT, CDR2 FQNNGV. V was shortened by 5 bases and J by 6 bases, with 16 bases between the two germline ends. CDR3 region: CASSRARVAKTQYF. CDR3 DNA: TGTGCCAGCAGCCGTGCGAGGGTAGCAAAGACCCAGTACTTC.

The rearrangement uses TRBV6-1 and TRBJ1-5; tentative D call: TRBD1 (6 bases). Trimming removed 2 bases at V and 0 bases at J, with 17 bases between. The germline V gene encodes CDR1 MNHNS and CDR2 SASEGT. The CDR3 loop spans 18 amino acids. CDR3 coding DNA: TGTGCCAGCAGTGAATTAAACCAGGGGAGGGGTAGCAATCAGCCCCAGCATTTT. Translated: CASSELNQGRGSNQPQHF.